The 19 T cell receptor beta chains below all came from one sample that was sequenced in a study of regulatory T cells in long-lasting Graves disease. Time point meaning: newly diagnosed GD, antithyroid drugs for less than 3 months. With RNA extracted from PBMCs as input, the TCR library was made. Arm-PCR of CDR3 regions and iRepertoire HTBI primers were used to build TCR beta libraries. MiXCR, run by TCRdb on the multiplex PCR reads, gives a single entry per CDR3 protein. The sample has some 460,000 distinct CDR3 sequences; about 17% are singletons. The data were also submitted as part of a second study, on T cells in Graves' hyperthyroidism and ophthalmopathy.

The specimen comprised peripheral blood mononuclear cells (PBMCs), sampled at new diagnosis, from a patient treated with antithyroid drugs. Source of these receptors: a man aged 40-49 years with Graves disease.

V is TRBV15 and J is TRBJ2-7; 7 nucleotides agree with TRBD1. The CDR3 is made up of 15 amino acids. V shed 0 bases, J shed 3 bases, and the junction held 5 bases outside the gene matches. The germline V gene has CDR1 LNHNV and CDR2 YYDKDF (reference sequence). The DNA for the CDR3 is TGTGCCACCAGCAGAGATCCAGGGGGTAGCTACGAGCAGTACTTC. This encodes CATSRDPGGSYEQYF.

This clonotype showed up many times. The genes are TRBV24-1 and TRBJ2-1, with 7 bases aligning to TRBD1. J gave up 2 bases and V 1 base, and 13 bases lay outside the gene matches. The CDR3 consists of 19 residues. Germline CDR1 and CDR2: KGHDR and SFDVKD. CDR3 in amino acids: CATSDLGPRQGKAYNEQFF. The CDR3, as DNA: TGTGCCACCAGTGATTTAGGGCCCCGACAGGGAAAAGCCTACAATGAGCAGTTCTTC.

Concerning this clonotype: This clone may be a read error of a much larger clone one base away. V is TRBV28 and J is TRBJ2-6; 9 nucleotides agree with TRBD1. Germline trimming cut 7 bases from V and 0 bases from J; bases unmatched to any gene: 10. This CDR3 is 18 amino acids long. The germline CDR1 and CDR2 sequences are MDHEN and SYDVKM. CDR3 in amino acids: CASTRTGTGSSGANVLTF. Written as DNA, the CDR3 is TGTGCCAGCACCCGAACCGGGACAGGGTCCTCTGGGGCCAACGTCCTGACTTTC.

This clonotype was found many times. The V call is TRBV20-1, the J call TRBJ2-7; D unclear. Per germline, CDR1 DFQATT and CDR2 SNEGSKA (reference sequence). Trimming cost V 6 bases and J 0 bases, with 9 bases left between them. The CDR3 length is 12 residues. The CDR3 spells CSARPPSYEQYF. The CDR3 bases are TGCAGTGCCAGACCCCCCTCCTACGAGCAGTACTTC.

This clonotype was observed at least ten times. The rearrangement links TRBV20-1 to TRBJ2-1; possibly TRBD2 for D (7 bases). Germline CDR1 and CDR2: DFQATT and SNEGSKA (reference sequence). The length of the CDR3 is 13 residues. The V end lost 0 bases, the J end lost 9 bases, and 12 bases lay between the germline ends. Here the CDR3 reads CSARDGGAFEQFF. The CDR3 DNA reads TGCAGTGCTAGAGATGGGGGGGCGTTTGAGCAGTTCTTC.

Comments on this clonotype: A much bigger clone sits one base away, suggesting this may be a read error. The conserved closing phenylalanine or tryptophan is absent in this CDR3, likely reflecting a read error. The J gene is TRBJ1-1, the V gene TRBV29-1; the match to TRBD1 covers 9 bases. V lost 7 bases and J lost 0; bases outside the gene matches: 12. The germline CDR1 and CDR2 sequences are SQVTM and ANQGSEA. This CDR3 spans 16 amino acids. The chain's CDR3 is CSASSTGGYVNTEAFL. The CDR3 DNA follows: TGCAGCGCGTCATCGACAGGGGGATACGTGAACACTGAAGCTTTCCTT.

This clonotype was seen repeatedly, ten times or more. The J gene is TRBJ2-7, the V gene TRBV6-2 or TRBV6-3; TRBD1 aligns across 9 bases. The CDR3 totals 14 residues. Germline CDR1 reads MNHEY; CDR2 reads SVGEGT. V shed 4 bases, J shed 5 bases, and the junction held 6 bases outside the gene matches. The CDR3 loop reads CASSSRDRVHEQYF. CDR3 DNA sequence: TGTGCCAGCAGTTCCCGGGACAGGGTCCACGAGCAGTACTTC.

This clonotype was recorded at least ten times. This sequence joins TRBV5-1 and TRBJ2-2, with D perhaps matching TRBD1 (6 bases). The CDR3 length is 14 residues. With 4 bases removed from V and 1 base from J, the gap between germline ends came to 8 bases. In germline, CDR1 is SGHRS, CDR2 YFSETQ. For the CDR3, the DNA is TGCGCCAGCAGCGTACAGGGGAACACCGGGGAGCTGTTTTTT. Its protein is CASSVQGNTGELFF.

This clonotype was picked up many times. This sequence joins TRBV12-3 or TRBV12-4 and TRBJ2-1, with 8 bases lining up with TRBD2. There are 15 residues in the CDR3. V was clipped by 3 bases and J by 7 bases; unmatched bases: 8. The CDR3, as DNA: TGTGCCAGCAGTTTCGGCGGGACTAGAGCAAATGAGCAGTTCTTC. Translating it yields CASSFGGTRANEQFF.

The sample holds many counts of this clonotype. The chain has TRBV2 and TRBJ2-7; 10 bases line up with TRBD2. The germline V gene encodes CDR1 SNHLY and CDR2 FYNNEI. The CDR3 covers 14 residues. V lost 6 bases, J lost 6 bases, and 8 bases stayed unmatched. CDR3 bases: TGTGCCAGCAGAACAGCGGGAGGGCCTACCGAGCAGTACTTC. Amino acid sequence: CASRTAGGPTEQYF.

This clonotype occurred many times. The gene calls are TRBV11-3 and TRBJ2-3, with D maybe TRBD1 (6 bases). The CDR3 length is 15 residues. Trimming stripped 2 bases from V and 0 bases from J, with 9 bases between. Germline V lookup: CDR1 SGHNT, CDR2 YENEEA. CDR3 amino acids: CASSLIQGSTDTQYF. The CDR3 bases are TGTGCCAGCAGCTTAATCCAGGGGAGCACAGATACGCAGTATTTT. Drawing the rest from reference TRBV11-3 and TRBJ2-3, the complete variable domain is EAGVVQSPRYKIIEKKQPVAFWCNPISGHNTLYWYLQNLGQGPELLIRYENEEAVDDSQLPKDRFSAERLKGVDSTLKIQPAELGDSAVYLCASSLIQGSTDTQYFGPGTRLTVL.

Ten or more counts support this clonotype. CDR3 nucleotides: TGTGCCAGCAGCTTAGTTGGGTCGAACACCGGGGAGCTGTTTTTT. Its translation: CASSLVGSNTGELFF. The chain is built from TRBV11-2 and TRBJ2-2, with no clear D. V lost 1 base to trimming and J lost 0 bases, with 6 bases between them. Germline-derived CDR1 and CDR2 are SGHAT and FQNNGV. This CDR3 has 15 residues.

V is TRBV12-3 or TRBV12-4 and J is TRBJ1-3, with D maybe TRBD1 (5 bases). This CDR3 has 13 amino acids. V shed 7 bases and J shed 8 bases, with 15 bases lying between them. CDR3 in DNA: TGTGCCAGCACTCGGGGGTCAAGTGACACCATATATTTT. Translated: CASTRGSSDTIYF.

This clonotype was detected ten times or more. V gene TRBV7-2 combines with J gene TRBJ1-5; D is undetermined. This CDR3 comprises 15 residues. V was trimmed by 6 bases and J by 5 bases, leaving 17 bases between them. Germline V gene lookup returns CDR1 SGHTA and CDR2 FQGNSA. The CDR3 nucleotides read TGTGCCAGCAGACCAGAAATGGGTGCCGATCAGCCCCAGCATTTT. As protein: CASRPEMGADQPQHF.

This clonotype was recorded at least ten times. DNA of the CDR3: TGTGCCAGCAGTTTAGGGCCAGGTTACGAGCAGTACTTC. It encodes CASSLGPGYEQYF. The chain joins TRBV27 to TRBJ2-7, with D hard to call. CDR1 MNHEY and CDR2 SMNVEV come from the germline V gene (reference sequence). The CDR3 covers 13 residues. V was cut by 2 bases and J by 4 bases, with 9 bases left in between.

This sequence joins TRBV14 and TRBJ2-7; 16 bases fit TRBD2. Per germline, CDR1 SGHDN and CDR2 FVKESK. The J segment lost 1 base and the V segment lost 3 bases, leaving 6 bases of the junction unmatched. The CDR3 covers 18 residues. This CDR3 is CASSHGGLAGGPSYEQYF. The CDR3 coding sequence is TGTGCCAGCAGCCACGGGGGACTAGCGGGAGGGCCTTCCTACGAGCAGTACTTC.

In its sample, this clonotype was seen once. This rearrangement joins TRBV11-2 to TRBJ2-7; TRBD1 might be the D (6 bases). The CDR3 runs to 14 residues. CDR1 is SGHAT and CDR2 is FQNNGV in the germline V gene. Trimming removed 6 bases from V and 7 bases from J, with 19 bases in between. The CDR3 DNA follows: TGTGCCAGCAGACTAGAGGGGGAGTGGGATGAGCAGTACTTC. This translates into CASRLEGEWDEQYF.

V usage is TRBV7-6 and J usage is TRBJ2-3; D perhaps matches TRBD1 (5 bases). CDR1 is SGHVS, CDR2 FNYEAQ, per germline. The V and J ends lost 3 bases and 9 bases respectively, with 10 bases between them. CDR3 length: 12 amino acids. The chain's CDR3 is CASSLVKGTQYF. The CDR3 region has the DNA TGTGCCAGCAGCTTGGTCAAGGGGACGCAGTATTTT.

The rearrangement joins TRBV3-1 to TRBJ1-2, with a weak D call TRBD1 (5 bases). The CDR3 is 14 residues long. The germline gives CDR1 LGHDT, CDR2 YNNKEL (reference sequence). The V and J ends lost 4 bases and 0 bases respectively, with 9 bases between them. DNA for the CDR3: TGTGCCAGCAGCCGGGGCGGAACTAACTATGGCTACACCTTC. The encoded protein is CASSRGGTNYGYTF. Full variable domain (missing parts from reference TRBV3-1 and TRBJ1-2): DTAVSQTPKYLVTQMGNDKSIKCEQNLGHDTMYWYKQDSKKFLKIMFSYNNKELIINETVPNRFSPKSPDKAHLNLHINSLELGDSAVYFCASSRGGTNYGYTFGSGTRLTVV.